The T cell receptor beta chain under discussion was sequenced for a study of tumor T cells in aggressive B-cell lymphoma. This clone was counted a single time. The germline V and J ends were trimmed by 1 base and 3 bases, with 10 bases remaining between them. Germline CDR1 is SEHNR and CDR2 is FQNEAQ (reference sequence). The CDR3 has 15 residues. Sequencing was performed with immunoSEQ multiplex PCR; in TCRdb, only in-frame clones are kept and a portion is missing. The data hold around 2,400 clones, with roughly 85% observed a single time. The chain carries TRBV7-9 and TRBJ2-1; D not certain. Input material: tumor tissue. The receptor was derived from an adult with diffuse large B cell lymphoma. DNA of the CDR3: TGTGCCAGCAGCTTAGACACGATAATCTACAATGAGCAGTTCTTC. Amino acids: CASSLDTIIYNEQFF.